These 31 T cell receptor beta chains were sequenced from one sample in a study of T cell repertoires in cytomegalovirus infection. Each CDR3 protein gets one entry after TCRdb re-called the reads with MiXCR. Among roughly 68,000 distinct CDR3 sequences listed, about 23% were seen once. Their specific antigens are unknown. Source material: PBMCs, sequenced either directly or after in vitro stimulation (not recorded which). Receptors originate from a human donor in good health (CMV status not recorded). Some clones in this sample may be carry-over from other donors' samples.

The chain employs TRBV3-1 and TRBJ1-5; no clear D gene. The CDR3 is made up of 14 amino acids. From germline, CDR1 is LGHDT and CDR2 YNNKEL (reference sequence). V lost 2 bases, J lost 2 bases, and 7 bases lay in between. The CDR3 sequence is CASSQTVGNQPQHF. CDR3 in DNA: TGTGCCAGCAGCCAAACAGTTGGCAATCAGCCCCAGCATTTT.

The chain couples TRBV28 to TRBJ2-7, with no clear D. CDR1 and CDR2 from the germline V gene are MDHEN and SYDVKM. Trimming left V 2 bases short and J 3 bases short, with 11 bases between. This CDR3 region has 14 residues. The CDR3 spells CASSLPSSVYEQYF. CDR3 coding DNA: TGTGCCAGCAGTTTACCCAGCTCAGTCTACGAGCAGTACTTC.

This clonotype was detected only a few times. The V and J genes are TRBV12-3 or TRBV12-4 and TRBJ1-5; TRBD1 is a possible D gene (5 bases). V was trimmed by 1 base and J by 3 bases, leaving 10 bases between them. There are 15 residues in the CDR3. The CDR3 DNA is TGTGCCAGCAGTTTAGGAGGGGATGACAATCAGCCCCAGCATTTT. Its translation is CASSLGGDDNQPQHF.

This clonotype was counted between two and nine times. The rearrangement links TRBV29-1 to TRBJ1-1; D remains unclear. The V gene's germline CDR1 is SQVTM and CDR2 ANQGSEA. The CDR3 runs 13 residues. Trimming pared 4 bases from V and 4 bases from J, leaving 13 bases between. CDR3 in amino acids: CSVVGWGGTEAFF. CDR3 DNA: TGCAGCGTTGTCGGGTGGGGTGGCACTGAAGCTTTCTTT. The full variable domain, completed using reference TRBV29-1 and TRBJ1-1, is SAVISQKPSRDICQRGTSLTIQCQVDSQVTMMFWYRQQPGQSLTLIATANQGSEATYESGFVIDKFPISRPNLTFSTLTVSNMSPEDSSIYLCSVVGWGGTEAFFGQGTRLTVV.

This clonotype was recorded at least ten times. V is TRBV7-8 and J is TRBJ2-3, with 10 bases fitting TRBD2. The CDR3 is 19 residues long. Germline CDR1 is SGHVS and CDR2 is FQNEAQ. The J segment lost 7 bases and the V segment lost 6 bases, leaving 22 bases of the junction unmatched. In DNA form, the CDR3 reads TGTGCCAGCAGTCAAGCTAGGGCTAGCGGGAGCTCCCCTCGAAATACGCAGTATTTT. Translation: CASSQARASGSSPRNTQYF. Full variable domain (remainder filled in from reference TRBV7-8 and TRBJ2-3): GAGVSQSPRYKVAKRGQDVALRCDPISGHVSLFWYQQALGQGPEFLTYFQNEAQLDKSGLPSDRFFAERPEGSVSTLKIQRTQQEDSAVYLCASSQARASGSSPRNTQYFGPGTRLTVL.

This rearrangement joins TRBV25-1 to TRBJ2-7, with D unclear. Germline lookup yields CDR1 MGHDK and CDR2 SYGVNS. V gave up 5 bases and J gave up 10 bases, with 15 bases separating them. The CDR3 has 12 amino acids. CDR3 in amino acids: CASSHLSSYQYV. The CDR3 DNA sequence: TGTGCCAGCAGTCATCTGTCTTCATACCAGTACGTC.

This clonotype turned up a few times. The chain uses TRBV7-9 and TRBJ1-6; 8 bases align to TRBD1. Trimming cost V 5 bases and J 10 bases; bases outside gene matches: 10. The CDR3 sequence is 15 residues long. Germline loops: CDR1 SEHNR, CDR2 FQNEAQ (reference sequence). In nucleotides, the CDR3 is TGTGCCAGCAGCCCTGCCGGACAGGGTCACTCACCCCTCCACTTT. Translating it yields CASSPAGQGHSPLHF.

This clonotype was detected a few times. DNA for the CDR3: TGTGCCAGCAGTTACCCGGACAGCCATCGCTGGACCGGGGAGCTGTTTTTT. Translated, it gives CASSYPDSHRWTGELFF. The chain employs TRBV6-2 or TRBV6-3 and TRBJ2-2, with D tentatively TRBD1 (6 bases). The V gene's germline CDR1 is MNHEY and CDR2 SVGEGT. The CDR3 covers 17 residues. The germline V and J ends were trimmed by 2 bases and 5 bases, with 18 bases remaining between them.

The CDR3 DNA reads as TGTGCCAGCAACATAAAGAGACTAGTTCCCTTAGAGACCCAGTACTTC. Its protein product is CASNIKRLVPLETQYF. The chain recombines TRBV5-6 with TRBJ2-5; D perhaps matches TRBD2 (6 bases). The CDR3 consists of 16 residues. Trimming shortened V by 6 bases and J by 4 bases, and 22 bases separated the two germline ends. Germline lookup yields CDR1 SGHDT and CDR2 YYEEEE. The whole variable domain, filled in from reference TRBV5-6 and TRBJ2-5, reads DAGVTQSPTHLIKTRGQQVTLRCSPKSGHDTVSWYQQALGQGPQFIFQYYEEEERQRGNFPDRFSGHQFPNYSSELNVNALLLGDSALYLCASNIKRLVPLETQYFGPGTRLLVL.

This sequence joins TRBV7-2 and TRBJ1-1; D is uncertain. V dropped 2 bases and J dropped 4 bases, with 11 bases sitting between them. In germline, CDR1 is SGHTA, CDR2 FQGNSA. This CDR3 spans 14 amino acids. The CDR3 region has the DNA TGTGCCAGCAGCTTAACGAGACAAATCACTGAAGCTTTCTTT. Amino acid sequence: CASSLTRQITEAFF.

Only a few counts were recorded for this clonotype. This rearrangement joins TRBV29-1 to TRBJ2-1; 7 nucleotides match TRBD1. Germline CDR1 SQVTM, CDR2 ANQGSEA. This CDR3 has 16 residues. V lost 1 base, J lost 2 bases, and 8 bases stayed unmatched. The CDR3 sequence: CSVEGGQVAAYNEQFF. CDR3 DNA: TGCAGCGTTGAAGGCGGACAGGTCGCTGCCTACAATGAGCAGTTCTTC.

The CDR3: CASSYGDSFSNQPQHF. The DNA for the CDR3 is TGTGCCAGCAGTTACGGGGACAGTTTTAGCAATCAGCCCCAGCATTTT. The chain carries TRBV6-6 and TRBJ1-5; 7 bases are shared with TRBD1. The CDR3 is made up of 16 amino acids. V shed 2 bases and J 0 bases; nucleotides not matched to a gene: 4. CDR1 MNHNY and CDR2 SVGAGI come from the germline V gene (reference sequence).

This clonotype was detected only a few times. The chain recombines TRBV18 with TRBJ2-3, with D tentatively TRBD1 or TRBD2 (5 bases each). In germline, CDR1 is KGHSH, CDR2 LQKENI. V was pared by 0 bases and J by 0 bases, with 10 bases between. The CDR3 runs to 16 residues. The CDR3 nucleotides read TGTGCCAGCTCACCACCCAACGGGGCGAGCACAGATACGCAGTATTTT. Protein product: CASSPPNGASTDTQYF.

V and J are TRBV3-1 and TRBJ2-5; D is unresolved. Germline lookup yields CDR1 LGHDT and CDR2 YNNKEL (reference sequence). The CDR3 runs to 16 residues. The V end lost 0 bases, the J end lost 4 bases, and 15 bases lay between the germline ends. This CDR3 is CASSQEGRTQGETQYF. CDR3 bases: TGTGCCAGCAGCCAAGAAGGAAGGACCCAAGGAGAGACCCAGTACTTC.

This clonotype was seen many times. This sequence joins TRBV6-1 and TRBJ2-5, with 10 bases identical to TRBD2. Germline CDR1 is MNHNS and CDR2 is SASEGT. The CDR3 consists of 15 residues. V shed 1 base, J shed 1 base, and the junction held 0 bases outside the gene matches. The CDR3: CASSEGTSGQETQYF. The DNA for the CDR3 is TGTGCCAGCAGTGAAGGGACTAGCGGCCAAGAGACCCAGTACTTC.

This clonotype has a count of ten or more. The chain links TRBV7-6 to TRBJ1-3; no clear D gene. V dropped 5 bases and J dropped 2 bases, with 13 bases sitting between them. Germline-derived CDR1 and CDR2 are SGHVS and FNYEAQ. The length of the CDR3 is 15 residues. The CDR3 DNA is TGTGCCAGCAGCACCGAGACTACGACTGGAAACACCATATATTTT. Its protein is CASSTETTTGNTIYF.

The chain joins TRBV19 to TRBJ2-5; tentative D call: TRBD1 (5 bases). Germline V gene data show CDR1 as LNHDA and CDR2 as SQIVND (reference sequence). The germline V and J ends were trimmed by 8 bases and 5 bases, with 30 bases remaining between them. The CDR3 sequence is 18 residues long. The CDR3 DNA follows: TGTGCCAGTTCCCGTAGGGCCGACAGTGTCAGTTCCCTGGAGACCCAGTACTTC. It encodes CASSRRADSVSSLETQYF.

The chain couples TRBV6-5 to TRBJ2-7; perhaps TRBD2 as D (6 bases). Germline assignment: CDR1 MNHEY and CDR2 SVGAGI. CDR3 length: 15 amino acids. The ends were cut back, 0 bases at V and 7 bases at J, with 16 bases in the middle. The CDR3 spells CASSYSFGGTAEQYF. The DNA for the CDR3 is TGTGCCAGCAGTTACTCTTTCGGAGGGACGGCAGAGCAGTACTTC.

J is TRBJ2-2 and V is TRBV27; tentative D call: TRBD1 (5 bases). Per the germline V gene, CDR1 is MNHEY and CDR2 is SMNVEV (reference sequence). The germline V and J ends were trimmed by 8 bases and 4 bases, with 14 bases remaining between them. This CDR3 spans 14 amino acids. CDR3 in amino acids: CASALRGSTGELFF. The CDR3 nucleotides are TGTGCCAGCGCCCTAAGGGGAAGCACCGGGGAGCTGTTTTTT.

This clonotype was counted only a few times. The chain carries TRBV6-2 or TRBV6-3 and TRBJ2-1, with D uncertain. This CDR3 is 14 amino acids long. V was pared by 6 bases and J by 8 bases, with 17 bases between. Germline lookup yields CDR1 MNHEY and CDR2 SVGEGT. The CDR3 is CASSHRKAPHEQFF. CDR3 nucleotides: TGTGCCAGCAGCCACCGTAAAGCCCCCCATGAGCAGTTCTTC.

As to this clonotype: An end of the junction differs from the germline gene, which may be a read error. This rearrangement joins TRBV7-8 to TRBJ2-7; 8 bases are a match to TRBD1. CDR3 length equals 13 residues. CDR1 is SGHVS, CDR2 FQNEAQ, per germline. This chain's CDR3 is CASSRLLGQGLLF. CDR3 DNA: TGTGCCAGCAGCCGTCTCCTAGGACAGGGCTTGCTCTTC.

V is TRBV4-1 and J is TRBJ2-1; 9 bases align to TRBD2. After removal of 3 bases from V and 3 bases from J, the junction contained 3 bases not matched to a gene. Germline assignment: CDR1 MGHRA and CDR2 YSYEKL. The CDR3 is 15 amino acids. The CDR3 spells CASSHRAGGYNEQFF. In DNA form, the CDR3 reads TGCGCCAGCAGCCACCGAGCGGGAGGCTACAATGAGCAGTTCTTC.

This sequence joins TRBV30 and TRBJ2-5; 7 nucleotides line up with TRBD1. The CDR3 sequence is 13 residues long. CDR1 and CDR2 from the germline V gene are GTSNPN and SVGIG (reference sequence). Trimming took 2 bases from V and 3 from J; bases not matched to a gene: 3. In DNA form, the CDR3 reads TGTGCCTGGAGTAGGGGGACAGAAGAGACCCAGTACTTC. This codes for CAWSRGTEETQYF.

The chain uses TRBV7-9 and TRBJ1-2; D is undetermined. The CDR3 is made up of 14 amino acids. V lost 2 bases, J lost 2 bases, and 9 bases lay in between. Germline V gene sequence: CDR1 SEHNR, CDR2 FQNEAQ (reference sequence). The CDR3 DNA sequence: TGTGCCAGCAGCTTATCGTACGGAAACTATGGCTACACCTTC. This sequence encodes CASSLSYGNYGYTF.

This clonotype has more than one count but fewer than ten. V and J are TRBV28 and TRBJ1-5; TRBD1 agrees at 7 bases. Germline values: CDR1 MDHEN, CDR2 SYDVKM. J was trimmed by 11 bases and V by 5 bases; bases with no gene match: 9. The CDR3 contains 13 residues. Here the CDR3 DNA reads TGTGCCAGCAGTCCGGGACAGCTAGTCGCCCAGCATTTT. Protein sequence: CASSPGQLVAQHF. The variable domain in full, completed from reference TRBV28 and TRBJ1-5, reads DVKVTQSSRYLVKRTGEKVFLECVQDMDHENMFWYRQDPGLGLRLIYFSYDVKMKEKGDIPEGYSVSREKKERFSLILESASTNQTSMYLCASSPGQLVAQHFGDGTRLSIL.

In DNA form, the CDR3 reads TGCAGCGTGAACAGGGGGACTGAAGCTTTCTTT. It yields the protein CSVNRGTEAFF. This chain connects TRBV29-1 to TRBJ1-1, with TRBD1 identical over 8 bases. The CDR3 is 11 amino acids. With V trimmed by 6 bases and J by 5 bases, 2 bases remained unmatched. Germline CDR1 and CDR2: SQVTM and ANQGSEA.

This clonotype was seen many times. The gene calls are TRBV27 and TRBJ2-7; 7 nucleotides agree with TRBD2. The J segment lost 0 bases and the V segment lost 0 bases, leaving 8 bases of the junction unmatched. The CDR3 is made up of 17 amino acids. Germline loops: CDR1 MNHEY, CDR2 SMNVEV (reference sequence). CDR3 protein: CASSLSHGLESSYEQYV. The CDR3 bases are TGTGCCAGCAGTTTATCCCACGGACTAGAGAGCTCCTACGAGCAGTACGTC.

The chain combines TRBV7-2 with TRBJ2-1; a possible D gene is TRBD2 (7 bases). This CDR3 is 15 amino acids long. V was shortened by 6 bases and J by 4 bases, with 16 bases between the two germline ends. CDR1 is SGHTA, CDR2 FQGNSA, per germline. The CDR3 here is CASSSGGGRYNEQFF. The CDR3, as DNA: TGTGCCAGCAGTTCGGGGGGCGGGAGATACAATGAGCAGTTCTTC.

The chain combines TRBV19 with TRBJ2-7; D not resolved. Germline V gives CDR1 LNHDA, CDR2 SQIVND (reference sequence). V lost 5 bases and J 0 bases, leaving 8 bases between the germline ends. This CDR3 is built from 13 residues. CDR3 DNA: TGTGCCAGTAGTGTCAGGTTCTCCTACGAGCAGTACGTC. It encodes CASSVRFSYEQYV.

This chain connects TRBV19 to TRBJ2-7; either TRBD1 or TRBD2 may fit D (5 bases each). The CDR3 has 14 residues. Trimming took off 1 base at V and 5 bases at J, with 12 bases between the two ends. CDR1 and CDR2 (germline): LNHDA, SQIVND (reference sequence). The CDR3 loop reads CASSIGRGPHEQYF. CDR3 in DNA: TGTGCCAGTAGTATAGGTCGGGGCCCCCACGAGCAGTACTTC.

The chain couples TRBV7-9 to TRBJ2-1, with D possibly TRBD1 on 5 matching bases. Germline CDR1 reads SEHNR; CDR2 reads FQNEAQ (reference sequence). The CDR3 length is 15 residues. V lost 3 bases, J lost 8 bases, and 17 bases lay in between. The CDR3 protein is CASSFSQGKYDEQFF. The CDR3 region has the DNA TGTGCCAGCAGCTTTAGCCAGGGAAAGTATGATGAGCAGTTCTTC.